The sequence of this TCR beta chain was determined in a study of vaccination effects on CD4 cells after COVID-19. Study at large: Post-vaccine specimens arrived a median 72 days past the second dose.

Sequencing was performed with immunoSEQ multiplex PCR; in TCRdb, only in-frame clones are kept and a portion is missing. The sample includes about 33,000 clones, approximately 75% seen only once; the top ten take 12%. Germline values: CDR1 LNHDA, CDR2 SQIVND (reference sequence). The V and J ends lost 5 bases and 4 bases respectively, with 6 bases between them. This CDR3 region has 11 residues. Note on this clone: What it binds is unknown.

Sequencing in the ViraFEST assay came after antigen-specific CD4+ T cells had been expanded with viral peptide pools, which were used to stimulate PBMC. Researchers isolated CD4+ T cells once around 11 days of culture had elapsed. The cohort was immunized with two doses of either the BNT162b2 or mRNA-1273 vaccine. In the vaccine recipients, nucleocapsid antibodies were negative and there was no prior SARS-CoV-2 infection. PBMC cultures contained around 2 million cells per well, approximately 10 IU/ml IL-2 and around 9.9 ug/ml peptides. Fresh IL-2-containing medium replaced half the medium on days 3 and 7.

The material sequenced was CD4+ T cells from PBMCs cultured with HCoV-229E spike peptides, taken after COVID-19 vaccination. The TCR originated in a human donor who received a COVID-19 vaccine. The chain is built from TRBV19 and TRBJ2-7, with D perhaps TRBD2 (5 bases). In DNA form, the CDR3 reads TGTGCCAGTAGTGAGGGTTACGAGCAGTACTTC. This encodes CASSEGYEQYF.